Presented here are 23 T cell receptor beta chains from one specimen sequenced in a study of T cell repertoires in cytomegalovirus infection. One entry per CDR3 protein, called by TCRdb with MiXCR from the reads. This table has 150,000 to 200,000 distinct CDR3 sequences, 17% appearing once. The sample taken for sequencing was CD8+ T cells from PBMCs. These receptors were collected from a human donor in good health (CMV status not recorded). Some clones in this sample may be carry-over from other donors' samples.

The CDR3 loop reads CASSWVFSTEAFF. The CDR3 nucleotides are TGTGCCAGCAGCTGGGTGTTCTCCACTGAAGCTTTCTTT. The chain joins TRBV7-9 to TRBJ1-1; D remains unclear. V lost 4 bases and J 4 bases, leaving 10 bases between the germline ends. The CDR3 has 13 residues. Per germline, CDR1 SEHNR and CDR2 FQNEAQ (reference sequence).

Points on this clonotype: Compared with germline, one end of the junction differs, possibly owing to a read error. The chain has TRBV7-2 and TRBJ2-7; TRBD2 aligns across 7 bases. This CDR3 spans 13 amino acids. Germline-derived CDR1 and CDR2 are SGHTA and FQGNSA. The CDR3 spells CASSLAVHYEQYF. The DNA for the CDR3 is TGTGCCAGCAGCCTAGCGGTTCACTACGAGCAGTACTTC.

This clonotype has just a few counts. The CDR3 region has the DNA TGTGCCAGCAGCGTAGAAGTGGTGGTGGTTGAGCAGTTCTTC. This codes for CASSVEVVVVEQFF. The V call is TRBV9, the J call TRBJ2-1; no definite D call. CDR1 is SGDLS, CDR2 YYNGEE, per germline. V was cut by 0 bases and J by 9 bases, with 13 bases left in between. CDR3 length: 14 amino acids.

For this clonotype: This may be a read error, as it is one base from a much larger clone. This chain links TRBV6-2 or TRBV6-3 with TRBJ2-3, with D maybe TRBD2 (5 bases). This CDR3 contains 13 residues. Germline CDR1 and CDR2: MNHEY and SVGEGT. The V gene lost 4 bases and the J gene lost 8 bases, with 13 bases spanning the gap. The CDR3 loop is CASSSPTEGTQYF. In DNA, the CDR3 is TGTGCCAGCAGTTCCCCGACTGAGGGTACGCAGTATTTT.

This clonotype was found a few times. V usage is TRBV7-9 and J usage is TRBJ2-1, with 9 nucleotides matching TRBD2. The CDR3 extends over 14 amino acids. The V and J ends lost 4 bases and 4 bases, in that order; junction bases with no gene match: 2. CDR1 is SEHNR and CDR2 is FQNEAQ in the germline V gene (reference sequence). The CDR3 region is CASSSSGDYNEQFF. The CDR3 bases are TGTGCCAGCAGCTCTAGCGGGGATTACAATGAGCAGTTCTTC.

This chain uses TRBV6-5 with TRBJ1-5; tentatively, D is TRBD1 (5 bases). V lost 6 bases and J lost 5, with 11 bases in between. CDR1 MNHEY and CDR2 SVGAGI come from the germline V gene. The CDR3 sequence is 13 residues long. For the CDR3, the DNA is TGTGCCAGCAGCCCTGCAGGGTATCAGCCCCAGCATTTT. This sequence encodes CASSPAGYQPQHF.

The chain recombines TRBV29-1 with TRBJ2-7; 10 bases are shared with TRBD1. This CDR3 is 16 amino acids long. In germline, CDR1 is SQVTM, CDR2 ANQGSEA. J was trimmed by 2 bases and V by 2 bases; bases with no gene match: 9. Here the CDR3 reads CSVEPLGQGGTYEQYF. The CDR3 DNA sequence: TGCAGCGTTGAACCTCTTGGACAGGGGGGGACCTACGAGCAGTACTTC.

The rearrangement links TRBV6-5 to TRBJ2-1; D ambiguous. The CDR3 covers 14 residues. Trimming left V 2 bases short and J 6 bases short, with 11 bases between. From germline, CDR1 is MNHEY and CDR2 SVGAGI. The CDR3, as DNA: TGTGCCAGCAGTTACCGGCAGGCCAGCAATGAGCAGTTCTTC. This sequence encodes CASSYRQASNEQFF.

CDR3 region: CASSLAFGPYQETQYF. CDR3 sequence (DNA): TGTGCCAGCAGCTTAGCCTTCGGTCCCTACCAAGAGACCCAGTACTTC. The rearrangement uses TRBV7-6 and TRBJ2-5; D unresolved. This CDR3 contains 16 residues. The V and J ends lost 0 bases and 0 bases respectively, with 11 bases between them. CDR1 and CDR2 from the germline V gene are SGHVS and FNYEAQ.

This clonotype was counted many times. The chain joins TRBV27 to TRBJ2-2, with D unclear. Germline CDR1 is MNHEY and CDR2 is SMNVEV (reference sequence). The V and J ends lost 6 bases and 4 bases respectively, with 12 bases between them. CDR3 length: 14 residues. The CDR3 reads CASRDLGGTGELFF. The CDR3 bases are TGTGCCAGCAGGGACCTGGGTGGCACCGGGGAGCTGTTTTTT.

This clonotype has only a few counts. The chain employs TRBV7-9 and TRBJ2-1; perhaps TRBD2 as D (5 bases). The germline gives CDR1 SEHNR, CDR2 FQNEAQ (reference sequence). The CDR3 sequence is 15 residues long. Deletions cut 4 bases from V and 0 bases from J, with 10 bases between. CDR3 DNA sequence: TGTGCCAGCAGCTCAGAGCGGAGCTCCTACAATGAGCAGTTCTTC. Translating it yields CASSSERSSYNEQFF.

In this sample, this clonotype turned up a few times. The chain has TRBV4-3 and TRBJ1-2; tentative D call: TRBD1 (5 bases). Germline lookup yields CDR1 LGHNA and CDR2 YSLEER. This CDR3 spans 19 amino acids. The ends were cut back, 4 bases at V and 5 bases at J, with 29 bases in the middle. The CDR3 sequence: CASSLEDPRDRVPGYGYTF. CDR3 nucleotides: TGCGCCAGCAGCCTCGAAGACCCCCGGGACCGCGTCCCGGGGTATGGCTACACCTTC.

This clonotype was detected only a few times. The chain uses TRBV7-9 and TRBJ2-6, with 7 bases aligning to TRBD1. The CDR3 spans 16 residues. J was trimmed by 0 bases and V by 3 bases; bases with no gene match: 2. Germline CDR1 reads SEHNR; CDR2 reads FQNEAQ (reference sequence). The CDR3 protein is CASSLTGLSGANVLTF. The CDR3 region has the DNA TGTGCCAGCAGCTTGACAGGGCTCTCTGGGGCCAACGTCCTGACTTTC. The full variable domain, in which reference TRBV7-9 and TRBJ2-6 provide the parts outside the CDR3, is DTGVSQNPRHKITKRGQNVTFRCDPISEHNRLYWYRQTLGQGPEFLTYFQNEAQLEKSRLLSDRFSAERPKGSFSTLEIQRTEQGDSAMYLCASSLTGLSGANVLTFGAGSRLTVL.

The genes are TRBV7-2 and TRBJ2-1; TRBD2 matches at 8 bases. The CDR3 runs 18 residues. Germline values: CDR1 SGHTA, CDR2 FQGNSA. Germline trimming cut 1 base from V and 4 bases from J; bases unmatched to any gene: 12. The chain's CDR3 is CASSLVPGGGESYNEQFF. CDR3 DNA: TGTGCCAGCAGCTTAGTGCCCGGGGGGGGCGAGTCGTACAATGAGCAGTTCTTC.

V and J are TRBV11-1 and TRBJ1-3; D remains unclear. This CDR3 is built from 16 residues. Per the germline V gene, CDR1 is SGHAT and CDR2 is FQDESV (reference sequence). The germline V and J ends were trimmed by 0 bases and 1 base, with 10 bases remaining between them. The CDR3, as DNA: TGTGCCAGCAGCTTAGCCCCCTGGCGGTCTGGAAACACCATATATTTT. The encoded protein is CASSLAPWRSGNTIYF.

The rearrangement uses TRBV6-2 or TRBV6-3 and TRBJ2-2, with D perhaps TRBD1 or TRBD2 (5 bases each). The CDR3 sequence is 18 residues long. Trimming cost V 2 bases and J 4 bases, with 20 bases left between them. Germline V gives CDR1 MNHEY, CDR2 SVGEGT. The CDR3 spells CASSYLARDPRGTGELFF. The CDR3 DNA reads TGTGCCAGCAGTTACCTGGCCCGGGACCCCCGAGGCACCGGGGAGCTGTTTTTT.

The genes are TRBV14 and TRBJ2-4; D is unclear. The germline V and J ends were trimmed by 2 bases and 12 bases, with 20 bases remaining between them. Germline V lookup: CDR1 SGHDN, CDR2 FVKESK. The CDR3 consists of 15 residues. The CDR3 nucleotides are TGTGCCAGCAGCCAACCCACGGACCCACACGGCAGTCAGTACTTC. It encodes CASSQPTDPHGSQYF. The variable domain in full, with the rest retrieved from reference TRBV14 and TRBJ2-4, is EAGVTQFPSHSVIEKGQTVTLRCDPISGHDNLYWYRRVMGKEIKFLLHFVKESKQDESGMPNNRFLAERTGGTYSTLKVQPAELEDSGVYFCASSQPTDPHGSQYFGAGTRLSVL.

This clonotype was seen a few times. CDR3 in DNA: TGTGCCAGCAGTTTCGGGACTACCGGGGGCACCGGGGAGCTGTTTTTT. This translates into CASSFGTTGGTGELFF. This chain links TRBV12-3 or TRBV12-4 with TRBJ2-2; 7 nucleotides line up with TRBD2. V shed 3 bases, J shed 4 bases, and the junction held 8 bases outside the gene matches. This CDR3 comprises 16 residues.

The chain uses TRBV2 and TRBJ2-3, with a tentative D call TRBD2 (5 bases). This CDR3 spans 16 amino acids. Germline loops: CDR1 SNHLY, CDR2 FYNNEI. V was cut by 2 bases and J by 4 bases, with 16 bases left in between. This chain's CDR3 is CASSESRLRTADTQYF. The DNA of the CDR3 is TGTGCCAGCAGTGAATCCAGGCTTAGGACTGCAGATACGCAGTATTTT.

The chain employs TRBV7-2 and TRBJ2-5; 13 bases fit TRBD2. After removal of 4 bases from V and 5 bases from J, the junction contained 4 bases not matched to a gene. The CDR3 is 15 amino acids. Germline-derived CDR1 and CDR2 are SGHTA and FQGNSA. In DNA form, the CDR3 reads TGTGCCAGCAGCTCTACTAGCGGGGGGGGGGAGACCCAGTACTTC. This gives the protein CASSSTSGGGETQYF. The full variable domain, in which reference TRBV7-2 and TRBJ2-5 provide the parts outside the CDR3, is GAGVSQSPSNKVTEKGKDVELRCDPISGHTALYWYRQSLGQGLEFLIYFQGNSAPDKSGLPSDRFSAERTGGSVSTLTIQRTQQEDSAVYLCASSSTSGGGETQYFGPGTRLLVL.

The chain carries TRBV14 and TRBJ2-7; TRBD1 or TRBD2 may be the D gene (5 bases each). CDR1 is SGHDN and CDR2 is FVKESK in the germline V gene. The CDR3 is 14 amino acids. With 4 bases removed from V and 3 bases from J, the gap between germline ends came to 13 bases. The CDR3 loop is CASSPLGDLYEQYF. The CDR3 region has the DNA TGTGCCAGCAGCCCCTTGGGGGATCTCTACGAGCAGTACTTC.

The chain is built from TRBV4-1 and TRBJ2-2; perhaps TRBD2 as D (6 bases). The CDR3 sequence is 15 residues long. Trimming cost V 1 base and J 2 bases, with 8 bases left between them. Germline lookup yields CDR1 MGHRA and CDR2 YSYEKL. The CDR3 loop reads CASSQAGDNTGELFF. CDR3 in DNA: TGCGCCAGCAGCCAAGCGGGAGACAACACCGGGGAGCTGTTTTTT.

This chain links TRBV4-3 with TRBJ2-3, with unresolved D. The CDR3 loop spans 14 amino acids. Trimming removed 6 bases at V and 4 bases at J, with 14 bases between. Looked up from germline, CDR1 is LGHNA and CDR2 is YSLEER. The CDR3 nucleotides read TGCGCCAGCAGTCCAAGCTCTATCTCAGATACGCAGTATTTT. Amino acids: CASSPSSISDTQYF.